This T cell receptor (beta chain) came from a study of T cells in Graves' hyperthyroidism and ophthalmopathy. Regions amplified from RNA transcripts were the TCR beta CDR3 regions. The HTBI set primed first-round TCR CDR3 RT-PCR. TCRdb re-called the multiplex PCR reads with MiXCR, one entry per CDR3 protein. Of about 400,000 distinct CDR3 sequences in the sample, 14% were seen once. Study-level points and caveats: A model using 13 V-J features told ophthalmopathy apart from stable hyperthyroidism. The model forecast ophthalmopathy, anticipating it by a median roughly 6 months before onset.

This CDR3 comprises 15 residues. V lost 1 base, J lost 6 bases, and 7 bases stayed unmatched. CDR1 is DFQATT, CDR2 SNEGSKA, per germline (reference sequence). This clonotype was found many times. The antigen remains undetermined. Active moderate-to-severe ophthalmopathy, Clinical Activity Score at least 3, NOSPECS at least 4, under 3 months' duration. The diagnoses drew upon clinical symptoms, serum thyroxine and TRAb, thyroid ultrasound and orbital computed tomography. V usage is TRBV20-1 and J usage is TRBJ1-4; 8 positions agree with TRBD1. The material sequenced was blood. The clonotype comes from a woman under 40 with Graves' ophthalmopathy. CDR3 nucleotide sequence: TGCAGTGCTAGAGTCGGACAGGGCATCGATGAAAAACTGTTTTTT. Protein sequence: CSARVGQGIDEKLFF.